One sample yielded the 9 T cell receptor beta chains listed below, sequenced in a study of blood T cell repertoires in COVID-19. Repertoires were generated with immunoSEQ multiplex PCR, while TCRdb's copy carries only in-frame clones and drops some. The table has under 200,000 clones, about 83% seen once; the top ten hold about 7.8%. Sequencing was done on a sample of peripheral blood. Receptors originate from a man aged 55-75 years with acute or convalescent COVID-19.

V and J are TRBV5-6 and TRBJ2-7, with D maybe TRBD1 (6 bases). The V end lost 0 bases, the J end lost 0 bases, and 10 bases lay between the germline ends. Looked up from germline, CDR1 is SGHDT and CDR2 is YYEEEE. The CDR3 runs to 15 residues. CDR3 loop: CASSLVGQSSYEQYF. In DNA form, the CDR3 reads TGTGCCAGCAGCTTGGTTGGACAGAGCTCCTACGAGCAGTACTTC. The full variable domain, in which reference TRBV5-6 and TRBJ2-7 provide the parts outside the CDR3, is DAGVTQSPTHLIKTRGQQVTLRCSPKSGHDTVSWYQQALGQGPQFIFQYYEEEERQRGNFPDRFSGHQFPNYSSELNVNALLLGDSALYLCASSLVGQSSYEQYFGPGTRLTVT.

The V call is TRBV6-4, the J call TRBJ2-1; D perhaps matches TRBD2 (5 bases). The CDR3 contains 13 residues. V lost 3 bases to trimming and J lost 5 bases, with 8 bases between them. CDR1 and CDR2 (germline): MRHNA, SNTAGT. Written as DNA, the CDR3 is TGTGCCAGCAGTGAGCCGGGAAACAATGAGCAGTTCTTC. This encodes CASSEPGNNEQFF.

The CDR3 loop reads CASSQEAGNTEAFF. CDR3 nucleotide sequence: TGCGCCAGCAGCCAAGAGGCGGGGAACACTGAAGCTTTCTTT. The chain has TRBV4-1 and TRBJ1-1, with D uncertain. Germline CDR1 is MGHRA and CDR2 is YSYEKL. The ends were cut back, 0 bases at V and 1 base at J, with 6 bases in the middle. CDR3 size: 14 residues.

The chain couples TRBV19 to TRBJ1-5, with TRBD1 as a possible D gene (5 bases). Trimming removed 3 bases at V and 7 bases at J, with 16 bases between. The germline gives CDR1 LNHDA, CDR2 SQIVND (reference sequence). CDR3 length: 15 amino acids. CDR3 sequence: CASSIMRGKGQPQHF. CDR3 DNA sequence: TGTGCCAGTAGTATCATGCGGGGGAAAGGCCAGCCCCAGCATTTT.

V gene TRBV24-1 combines with J gene TRBJ2-2; no clear D gene. Germline values: CDR1 KGHDR, CDR2 SFDVKD. The CDR3 has 14 amino acids. Trimming shortened V by 8 bases and J by 0 bases, and 9 bases separated the two germline ends. For the CDR3, the DNA is TGTGCCACCAATCCCGGGTCGAACACCGGGGAGCTGTTTTTT. Translation gives CATNPGSNTGELFF.

This sequence joins TRBV5-1 and TRBJ1-2; D remains unclear. V lost 0 bases, J lost 2 bases, and 8 bases lay in between. Germline-derived CDR1 and CDR2 are SGHRS and YFSETQ. The CDR3 is made up of 14 amino acids. This CDR3 is CASSLEPGNYGYTF. CDR3 DNA sequence: TGCGCCAGCAGCTTGGAGCCCGGGAACTATGGCTACACCTTC.

This clone was found a few times. This sequence joins TRBV2 and TRBJ2-1; 11 nucleotides align to TRBD2. CDR1 is SNHLY and CDR2 is FYNNEI in the germline V gene. V trimming: 6 bases; J trimming: 2 bases; junction bases outside the gene matches: 3. The CDR3 runs 15 residues. The CDR3 is CASRVSGGAYNEQFF. Here the CDR3 DNA reads TGTGCCAGCAGAGTTAGCGGGGGGGCCTACAATGAGCAGTTCTTC.

This clone showed up just once. The chain links TRBV10-3 to TRBJ1-2; 8 bases align to TRBD1. Germline-derived CDR1 and CDR2 are ENHRY and SYGVKD. V shed 2 bases, J shed 1 base, and the junction held 3 bases outside the gene matches. This CDR3 is built from 15 residues. The CDR3 here is CAISEGQGFNYGYTF. CDR3 bases: TGTGCCATCAGTGAGGGACAGGGTTTTAACTATGGCTACACCTTC.

V gene TRBV5-6 combines with J gene TRBJ1-5; D might be TRBD1 (5 bases). V lost 4 bases and J 5 bases, leaving 16 bases between the germline ends. The CDR3 covers 15 residues. Per the germline V gene, CDR1 is SGHDT and CDR2 is YYEEEE. The chain's CDR3 is CASSAGGEADQPQHF. CDR3 sequence (DNA): TGTGCCAGCAGCGCGGGGGGGGAGGCGGATCAGCCCCAGCATTTT. Full variable domain (missing parts from reference TRBV5-6 and TRBJ1-5): DAGVTQSPTHLIKTRGQQVTLRCSPKSGHDTVSWYQQALGQGPQFIFQYYEEEERQRGNFPDRFSGHQFPNYSSELNVNALLLGDSALYLCASSAGGEADQPQHFGDGTRLSIL.